Below, one TCR beta chain is given with its context. What it binds is unknown. Nominal health characterized the donors when sampled, though unrecorded immune exposures were likely. This specimen belongs to a study of cytomegalovirus exposure and HLA in healthy donors. Study results and limitations: As a later analysis showed, a missense DCLRE1C variant was linked to trimming of TCR beta V- and J-genes.

After removal of 0 bases from V and 7 bases from J, the junction contained 7 bases not matched to a gene. CDR3 length: 15 residues. The germline gives CDR1 SGHNT, CDR2 YYREEE (reference sequence). PCR employed 60 Vbeta and 13 Jbeta primers. The table came from immunoSEQ multiplex PCR; TCRdb's copy has only in-frame clones and leaves some out. The table has roughly 150,000 clones, roughly 83% seen once; the top ten hold approximately 1.5%. Sequencing was performed on PBMCs. This chain connects TRBV5-4 to TRBJ2-1; 7 bases map to TRBD2. This clonotype was sampled from a woman between 18 and 30 years old in good health and CMV-seronegative. The CDR3 is CASSLGRGSANEQFF. CDR3 bases: TGTGCCAGCAGCTTGGGGCGGGGGAGTGCAAATGAGCAGTTCTTC.